This TCR beta chain derives from a study of cytotoxic CD8 clonotypes in ibrutinib-treated CLL. Study-wide findings and caveats: With treatment, public clonotypes, which were uncommon, either contracted or remained stable.

Per the germline V gene, CDR1 is MDHEN and CDR2 is SYDVKM. Trimming cost V 5 bases and J 2 bases; bases outside gene matches: 15. The CDR3 is made up of 17 amino acids. Assay: immunoSEQ multiplex PCR; the TCRdb copy retains only in-frame clones and omits some. The table lists 200,000 to 250,000 clones, around 75% of them singletons. With respect to this clone: Its specificity is unknown.

This clonotype was obtained from a human donor with chronic lymphocytic leukemia. Sequences were derived from PBMCs, sampled after 12 months of ibrutinib treatment. The chain employs TRBV28 and TRBJ2-7; 7 bases are shared with TRBD2. For the CDR3, the DNA is TGTGCCAGCAGTCCGTTTCTGGGGGGGGTCCGTCCCTACGAGCAGTACTTC. Translation gives CASSPFLGGVRPYEQYF.